This TCR beta chain was found in a study of T-cell reconstitution after alpha-beta-depleted transplantation in children. This clonotype came up many times. The antigen remains unidentified. Preparing the TCRbeta library involved the use of unique molecular identifiers. Using its own MiXCR run on the PCR reads, TCRdb lists one record per CDR3 protein. The data contain approximately 97,000 distinct CDR3 sequences, approximately 6% of them seen just once; the ten biggest clones take up roughly 5.5%. Whole-study results and caveats: The authors attributed T-cell counts and diversity one year after transplant mostly to newly produced T cells. Diversity of TCRbeta at day 60 was high in some patients, arising from surviving recipient T cells and thymic progenitors. Several hundred rapidly expanded clones from non-depleted graft cells reportedly supplied alpha-beta T cells about two months post-transplant.

Germline V lookup: CDR1 LGHDT, CDR2 YNNKEL (reference sequence). Trimming removed 6 bases from V and 5 bases from J, with 10 bases in between. The CDR3 runs 12 residues. This clonotype was obtained from a female patient between 2 and 15 years old who had a stem cell transplant for Fanconi anemia, so the T cells may come from the graft donor. Sequencing was performed on PBMCs, mostly from graft donor cells, taken 60 days after TCRalphabeta/CD19-depleted stem cell transplant. The chain carries TRBV3-1 and TRBJ2-5; no firm D call. The CDR3 reads CASSQRWETQYF. CDR3 nucleotide sequence: TGTGCCAGCAGTCAAAGGTGGGAGACCCAGTACTTC.